This entry describes one T cell receptor beta chain. The target antigen is unknown. Assay used: immunoSEQ multiplex PCR; TCRdb lists only in-frame clones, some missing. Among a few million clones, about 93% were seen once, and the ten largest hold less than 2%. This entry comes from a study of shared clonotypes between healthy human individuals. Across the whole study: Donor ages ranged 18 to 49 years: two women, a few men. A donor's plate count was three for CD4 naive and three for CD4 memory; CD8 naive had two and CD8 memory one.

The naive CD8 population came from CD45RO-negative cells selected for CCR7, without terminally differentiated effector memory CD45RA+ cells. Donors included only healthy HIV-negative adults lacking recent acute infections or vaccinations. Study-level points and caveats: Sharing across a few donors was seen in about 5% of naive CD4 clonotypes.

Sample: naive CD8+ T cells from PBMCs. The receptor comes from a man younger than 35 in good health. Some clones in this sample may be carry-over from other donors' samples.

In DNA, the CDR3 is TGTGCCACCAGCAGAGATGTAGGCAGAGCCTACGAGCAGTACTTC. It codes for CATSRDVGRAYEQYF. The rearrangement links TRBV15 to TRBJ2-7, with D unclear. The CDR3 has 15 residues. V was trimmed by 0 bases and J by 2 bases, leaving 11 bases between them. Germline V gene sequence: CDR1 LNHNV, CDR2 YYDKDF (reference sequence).